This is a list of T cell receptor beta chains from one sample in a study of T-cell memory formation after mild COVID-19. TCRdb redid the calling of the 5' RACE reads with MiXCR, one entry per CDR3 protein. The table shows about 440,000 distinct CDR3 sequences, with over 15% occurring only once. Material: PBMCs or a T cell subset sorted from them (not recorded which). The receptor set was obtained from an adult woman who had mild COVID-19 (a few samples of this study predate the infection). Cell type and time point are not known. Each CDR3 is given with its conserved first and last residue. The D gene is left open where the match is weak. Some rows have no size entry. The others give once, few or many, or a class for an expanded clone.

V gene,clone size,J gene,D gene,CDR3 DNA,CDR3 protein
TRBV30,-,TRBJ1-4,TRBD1,TGTGCCTGGAGTCCAAGACCTGACAGGGTAAATGAAAAACTGTTTTTT,CAWSPRPDRVNEKLFF
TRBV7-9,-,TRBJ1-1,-,TGTGCCAGCAGCGGGGAGTACACTGAAGCTTTCTTT,CASSGEYTEAFF
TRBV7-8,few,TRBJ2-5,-,TGTGCCAGCAGCTTAGAGCCGCCCCAAGAGACCCAGTACTTC,CASSLEPPQETQYF
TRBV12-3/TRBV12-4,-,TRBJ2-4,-,TGTGCCAGCAGTCTCCGAATGGACATTCAGTACTTC,CASSLRMDIQYF
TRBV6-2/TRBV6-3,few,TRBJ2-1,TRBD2,TGTGCCAGCAGTTACTCACCCTGGCTAGCGGATGGGCCTGCACGTGAGCAGTTCTTC,CASSYSPWLADGPAREQFF
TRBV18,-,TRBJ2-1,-,TGTGCCAGCTCACCAGGGACAAGAGGTAATGAGCAGTTCTTC,CASSPGTRGNEQFF
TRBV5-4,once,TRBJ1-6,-,TGTGCCAGCAGCCTCGGACTGAACAATTCACCCCTCCACTTT,CASSLGLNNSPLHF
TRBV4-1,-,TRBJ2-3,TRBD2,TGCGCCAGCAGACCTGGGACTAGCGGGAGCACAGATACGCAGTATTTT,CASRPGTSGSTDTQYF
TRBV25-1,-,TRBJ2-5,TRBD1,TGTGCCAGCAGTGCCCGGGACAGGGACCAAGAGACCCAGTACTTC,CASSARDRDQETQYF
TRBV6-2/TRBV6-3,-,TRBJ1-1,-,TGTGCCAGCAATGGACTGGGCCGCACTGAAGCTTTCTTT,CASNGLGRTEAFF
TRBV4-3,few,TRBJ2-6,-,TGCGCCAGCAGTCGCAGGGGGGGAGTTTCTGGGGCCAACGTCCTGACTTTC,CASSRRGGVSGANVLTF
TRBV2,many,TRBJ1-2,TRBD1,TGTGCCAGCGGGGGGGACAGCCTCCTTCTCAACTATGGCTACACCTTC,CASGGDSLLLNYGYTF
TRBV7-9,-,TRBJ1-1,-,TGTGCCAGCAGCTCCCCACAGGGTCCGAACAATGAAGCTTTCTTT,CASSSPQGPNNEAFF
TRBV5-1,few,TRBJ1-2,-,TGCGCCAGCAGGCTCGCCCCAGGGGATGAAGGCTACACCTTC,CASRLAPGDEGYTF
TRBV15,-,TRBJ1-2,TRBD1,TGTGCCACCAGCAGAGAAGGGACAGGTCGTTGGGGCTACACCTTC,CATSREGTGRWGYTF
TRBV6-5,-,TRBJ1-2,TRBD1,TGTGCCAGCAGTTCCCGGGACAGGGTGATCTATGGCTACACCTTC,CASSSRDRVIYGYTF
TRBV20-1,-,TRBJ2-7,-,TGCAGTGCTCCGACAGTGAGCTCCTACGAGCAGTACTTC,CSAPTVSSYEQYF
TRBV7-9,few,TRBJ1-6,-,TGTGCCAGCAGCTCCGGGGGACCGGAGTCACCCCTCCACTTT,CASSSGGPESPLHF
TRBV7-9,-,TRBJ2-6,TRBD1,TGTGCCAGCAGCTTCGGCCGGGACAGACGGTCCTCTGGGGCCAACGTCCTGACTTTC,CASSFGRDRRSSGANVLTF
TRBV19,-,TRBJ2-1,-,TGTGCCAGTAGTATTGCCTCGGGGGGCTGGGTCAATGAGCAGTTCTTC,CASSIASGGWVNEQFF
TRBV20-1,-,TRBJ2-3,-,TGCAGTGCCCCTTGGCGGTCTAGCACAGATACGCAGTATTTT,CSAPWRSSTDTQYF
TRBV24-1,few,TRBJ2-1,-,TGTGCCACCAGTGATTTGGGGAGAAATGAGCAGTTCTTC,CATSDLGRNEQFF
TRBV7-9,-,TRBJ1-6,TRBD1,TGTGCCAGCAGCGCCCAGGTCTGGGACAGGGATAATTCACCCCTCCACTTT,CASSAQVWDRDNSPLHF
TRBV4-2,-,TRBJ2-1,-,TGTGCCAGCAGCCAAGAAGTGGGAGAGGGCAATGAGCAGTTCTTC,CASSQEVGEGNEQFF
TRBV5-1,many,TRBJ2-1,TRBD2,TGCGCCAGCAGCCCCCGAGCGGCTAGCGGGAGGTCCTACAATGAGCAGTTCTTC,CASSPRAASGRSYNEQFF
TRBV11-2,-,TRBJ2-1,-,TGTGCCAGCAGCAGAGGTGTCTCCGCCCCCGTGGAGTTCTTC,CASSRGVSAPVEFF
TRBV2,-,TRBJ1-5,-,TGTGCCACGGCCCCCCACCTTTTTCAGCCCCAGCATTTT,CATAPHLFQPQHF
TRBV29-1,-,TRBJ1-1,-,TGCAGCGTGACGGACAGCCGACGCATGAACACTGAAGCTTTCTTT,CSVTDSRRMNTEAFF
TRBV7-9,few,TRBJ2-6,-,TGTGCCAGCAGCTTAACTGTTCTGGGGGCCAACGTCCTGACTTTC,CASSLTVLGANVLTF
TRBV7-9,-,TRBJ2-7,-,TGTGCCAGCAGCTTAGTGTCGGAAGAGCAGTACTTC,CASSLVSEEQYF
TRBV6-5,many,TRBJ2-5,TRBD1,TGTGCCAGCAGTTACTCGAGGACAGGGGGGGAGACCCAGTACTTC,CASSYSRTGGETQYF
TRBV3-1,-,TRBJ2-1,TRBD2,TGTGCCAGCAGCTTCCCCCGACTAGCGGGGGGGGTGAATGAGCAGTTCTTC,CASSFPRLAGGVNEQFF
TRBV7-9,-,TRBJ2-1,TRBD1,TGTGCCAGCAGCTTAACCCAGGGGGCTGAGCAGTTCTTC,CASSLTQGAEQFF
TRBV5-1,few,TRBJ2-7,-,TGCGCCAGCAGCTTGGAAATTTCAGGGTCCTACGAGCAGTACTTC,CASSLEISGSYEQYF
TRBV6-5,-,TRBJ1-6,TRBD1,TGTGCCAGCAGCGGGACAGGGGTTGGATCACCCCTCCACTTT,CASSGTGVGSPLHF
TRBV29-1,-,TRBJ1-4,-,TGCAGCGTTGAAGACGGAGCCTTTGATGAAAAGCTGTTTTTT,CSVEDGAFDEKLFF
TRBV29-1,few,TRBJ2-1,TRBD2,TGCAGCGTTTTTTGGACTAGCTTCAATGAGCAGTTCTTC,CSVFWTSFNEQFF
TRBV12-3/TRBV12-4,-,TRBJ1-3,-,TGTGCCAGCAGTTTAGCCATCGGGACATTTGGAAACACCATATATTTT,CASSLAIGTFGNTIYF
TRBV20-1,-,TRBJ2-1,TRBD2,TGCAGTGCCACCGGGACTAGCGGGCTAAATGAGCAGTTCTTC,CSATGTSGLNEQFF
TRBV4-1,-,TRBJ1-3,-,TGCGCCAGCAGCCAAGCTCAAACAGAACCTGGAAACACCATATATTTT,CASSQAQTEPGNTIYF
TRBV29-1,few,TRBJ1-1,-,TGCAGCGCCGACGGACCCCTAAGCACTGAAGCTTTCTTT,CSADGPLSTEAFF
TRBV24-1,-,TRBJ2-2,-,TGTGCCACCAGTGCTGGGGTCGGGGAGCTGTTTTTT,CATSAGVGELFF
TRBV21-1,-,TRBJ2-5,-,TGTGCCAGCAGCAAAGGGAACCGGGACAGGGGCCAAGAGACCCAGTACTTC,CASSKGNRDRGQETQYF
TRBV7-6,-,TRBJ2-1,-,TGTGCCAGCAGCTTAGGAGGGGTATCGCGGGCGGAGCAGTTCTTC,CASSLGGVSRAEQFF
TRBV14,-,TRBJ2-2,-,TGTGCCAGCAGCCAATACCCCGCCGGGGAGCTGTTTTTT,CASSQYPAGELFF
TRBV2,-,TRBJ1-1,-,TGTGCCAGCAGTGAATATCTGATTTGGGAAGCTTTCTTT,CASSEYLIWEAFF
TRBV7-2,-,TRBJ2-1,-,TGTGCCAGCAGCCCCCTCCCGTTTTATGGTGAGCAGTTCTTC,CASSPLPFYGEQFF
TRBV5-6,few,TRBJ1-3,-,TGTGCCAGCAGCTGGACACCGACCACTCCTGGAAACACCATATATTTT,CASSWTPTTPGNTIYF
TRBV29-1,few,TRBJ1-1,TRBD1,TGCAGCGTTGGGACAGGGGACGGCACTGAAGCTTTCTTT,CSVGTGDGTEAFF
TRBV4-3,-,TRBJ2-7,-,TGCGCCAGCAGCCACGTCGGGAGTGCTTACGAGCAGTACTTC,CASSHVGSAYEQYF
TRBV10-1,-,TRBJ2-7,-,TGCGCCAGATGGGACACGCTAAGCTCCTACGAGCAGTACTTC,CARWDTLSSYEQYF